This TCR beta chain appears in the sequencing data of a study of regulatory T cells in long-lasting Graves disease. Study observations and caveats: Limited sample numbers may have lowered accuracy. Persistent Graves' patients showed a TCR diversity that was lower than that of newly diagnosed ones.

This clonotype has ten or more counts. Its cognate antigen is unknown. The junction had 1 base not matched to a gene; V was cut back by 2 bases and J by 3 bases. Germline CDR1 and CDR2: MDHEN and SYDVKM. The CDR3 length is 13 residues. Indicated time point: persistent/refractory GD, antithyroid drugs over 5 years with positive TRAb. Researchers made the TCR library from RNA that was extracted from PBMCs. HTBI primers from iRepertoire and Arm-PCR of CDR3 regions yielded the TCR beta libraries. TCRdb used MiXCR to reprocess the multiplex PCR reads, holding one entry per CDR3 protein. The repertoire includes about 470,000 distinct CDR3 sequences, under 25% of them detected once, and less than 9% sits in the top ten.

This specimen consisted of peripheral blood mononuclear cells (PBMCs), obtained when the disease was refractory, from a patient treated with antithyroid drugs. The genes are TRBV28 and TRBJ2-7, with 7 bases aligning to TRBD1. This TCR derives from a female donor with Graves disease. The CDR3 protein is CASSLGTVYEQYF. The CDR3 nucleotides read TGTGCCAGCAGTTTAGGGACAGTCTACGAGCAGTACTTC.